This is a list of T cell receptor beta chains from one sample in a study of CD8 T cells in ankylosing spondylitis. From the 5' RACE reads, TCRdb called clonotypes with MiXCR, one entry per CDR3 protein. Of around 440,000 distinct CDR3 sequences listed, 17% are singletons. The sequencing sample was made of blood, either unsorted or a sorted T cell fraction (not recorded which). These receptors came from a male donor with ankylosing spondylitis. Each CDR3 is given with its conserved first and last residue. Each record gives: V gene, clone size, D gene, J gene, CDR3 protein, CDR3 DNA. The D gene is left open where the match is weak. Rows may omit the clone size; those that give it use once, few, many or a size class.

>TRBV28|few|TRBD1|TRBJ1-2
CASYSLTGGKGYTF
TGTGCCAGCTATTCCTTGACAGGGGGTAAAGGCTACACCTTC
>TRBV30|many|TRBD1|TRBJ2-7
CAWSSQGYEQYF
TGTGCCTGGAGTTCACAGGGGTACGAGCAGTACTTC
>TRBV18|many|TRBD2|TRBJ2-7
CASSPGTSSYEQYF
TGTGCCAGCTCACCCGGGACTAGCAGCTACGAGCAGTACTTC
>TRBV4-2|-|TRBD1|TRBJ2-5
CASSQGTGGGETQYF
TGTGCCAGCAGCCAAGGAACAGGGGGTGGTGAGACCCAGTACTTC
>TRBV7-2|few|-|TRBJ1-1
CASSLLPGYTEAFF
TGTGCCAGCAGCTTATTACCAGGTTACACTGAAGCTTTCTTT
>TRBV20-1|-|-|TRBJ2-3
CSARDNRRISTDTQYF
TGCAGTGCTAGAGACAACAGGAGGATTAGCACAGATACGCAGTATTTT
>TRBV4-3|few|TRBD2|TRBJ2-7
CASSFGLAKDYEQYF
TGCGCCAGCAGCTTCGGACTAGCAAAGGACTACGAGCAGTACTTC
>TRBV29-1|-|-|TRBJ1-5
CSVLGQGGNQPQHF
TGCAGCGTTCTGGGTCAGGGCGGCAATCAGCCCCAGCATTTT
>TRBV5-5|-|-|TRBJ2-3
CASSWADTDTQYF
TGTGCCAGCAGCTGGGCGGACACAGATACGCAGTATTTT
>TRBV2|-|-|TRBJ2-1
CASTRRNGDDEQFF
TGTGCCAGCACCCGAAGGAACGGCGACGATGAGCAGTTCTTC
>TRBV4-2|-|TRBD1|TRBJ2-7
CASSQELDRGSYEQYF
TGTGCCAGCAGCCAAGAGTTAGACAGGGGCTCCTACGAGCAGTACTTC
>TRBV4-3|-|-|TRBJ2-2
CASSPANGGELFF
TGCGCCAGCAGCCCCGCGAATGGCGGGGAGCTGTTTTTT
>TRBV5-1|few|TRBD1|TRBJ1-1
CASSYGQGNTEAFF
TGCGCCAGCAGTTATGGACAGGGGAACACTGAAGCTTTCTTT
>TRBV15|once|-|TRBJ1-1
CATSSEGVGGTEAFF
TGTGCCACCAGCAGTGAAGGGGTCGGGGGCACTGAAGCTTTCTTT
>TRBV5-1|few|-|TRBJ1-3
CASSLSGSTGNTIYF
TGCGCCAGCAGCTTAAGTGGGTCGACCGGAAACACCATATATTTT
>TRBV3-1|-|-|TRBJ1-5
CASSPLGQTRPQHF
TGTGCCAGCAGCCCGCTCGGACAGACTCGGCCCCAGCATTTT
>TRBV6-5|-|-|TRBJ1-2
CASKEGNYGYTF
TGTGCCAGCAAGGAGGGCAACTATGGCTACACCTTC
>TRBV28|-|-|TRBJ2-3
CASTRFSGDTQYF
TGTGCCAGCACCCGGTTCTCCGGGGATACGCAGTATTTT
>TRBV6-4|few|TRBD1|TRBJ2-2
CASSDSTGGRTGELFF
TGTGCCAGCAGTGACTCTACAGGGGGAAGGACCGGGGAGCTGTTTTTT
>TRBV13|-|-|TRBJ2-7
CASSTQRAGNYEQYF
TGTGCCAGCAGCACCCAGCGGGCGGGAAATTACGAGCAGTACTTC
>TRBV6-2/TRBV6-3|few|-|TRBJ2-4
CASSYSGGRNIQYF
TGTGCCAGCAGTTACTCCGGGGGCCGGAACATTCAGTACTTC
>TRBV11-2|-|TRBD2|TRBJ2-7
CASSLGSPPWTSGMREQYF
TGTGCCAGCAGCTTAGGTTCTCCCCCTTGGACTAGCGGGATGAGGGAGCAGTACTTC
>TRBV6-2/TRBV6-3|-|TRBD1|TRBJ2-2
CAGAFGQGVPVELFF
TGTGCCGGAGCGTTTGGACAGGGGGTCCCCGTGGAGCTGTTTTTT
>TRBV6-1|-|TRBD2|TRBJ2-5
CAGPPGLIVETQYF
TGTGCCGGTCCCCCGGGACTAATTGTTGAGACCCAGTACTTC
>TRBV2|few|-|TRBJ2-6
CASWLGGSGANVLTF
TGTGCCAGTTGGTTAGGGGGCTCTGGGGCCAACGTCCTGACTTTC
>TRBV7-2|few|-|TRBJ1-5
CASSPDRGQPQHF
TGTGCCAGCAGCCCGGACCGGGGACAGCCCCAGCATTTT
>TRBV20-1|-|TRBD1|TRBJ1-4
CSARIGQGGEKLFF
TGCAGTGCTAGAATTGGCCAGGGGGGGGAAAAACTGTTTTTT
>TRBV29-1|few|-|TRBJ1-1
CSVDTYMNTEAFF
TGCAGCGTTGACACATACATGAACACTGAAGCTTTCTTT
>TRBV3-1|many|-|TRBJ1-2
CASSPDPTPGDYGYTF
TGTGCCAGCAGCCCCGACCCGACCCCAGGAGACTATGGCTACACCTTC